The sequence of this T cell receptor beta chain was determined in a study of cytomegalovirus exposure and HLA in healthy donors. Study information: For the roughly 400 genotyped donors, approximately 82% fell within the Caucasian-associated ancestry cluster.

It was with 60 Vbeta and 13 Jbeta primers that the PCR ran. TCRdb's copy holds only in-frame clones and misses some; the assay was immunoSEQ multiplex PCR. The sample totals 70,000 to 80,000 clones; its top ten clones hold about 2.9%. V lost 6 bases and J 0 bases, leaving 14 bases between the germline ends. The CDR3 is 15 amino acids. CDR1 and CDR2 from the germline V gene are MNHNS and SASEGT. This chain connects TRBV6-1 to TRBJ1-1; perhaps TRBD1 as D (6 bases). Sequenced input: PBMCs. This TCR was sampled from a man aged 40-49 years in good health and CMV-seronegative. Written as DNA, the CDR3 is TGTGCCAGCAGCAAGACAGGACGCATGAACACTGAAGCTTTCTTT. Protein product: CASSKTGRMNTEAFF.